This is a list of T cell receptor beta chains from one sample in a study of blood T cell repertoires in COVID-19. Here immunoSEQ multiplex PCR was the method, and the copy in TCRdb shows in-frame clones only, minus some. Here the sample spans more than 300,000 clones, 90% being singletons. Sequenced sample: peripheral blood. The receptor source for this set is a middle-aged woman with COVID-19, enrolled during active disease. Both conserved end residues are trimmed from each CDR3. The order of the fields is V gene, CDR3 protein.

TRBV6-5,ASSYATGAYYYGYT
TRBV9,ASSGGVRDTEAF
TRBV5-5,ASSLGSGQFSYEQY
TRBV27,ASRFAGFGTEAF
TRBV6-2/TRBV6-3,ASSDLHNEQF
TRBV5-1,ASSFETGSYNEQF
TRBV28,ASSFPSLYEQY
TRBV7-8,ASSLVFAGLETQY
TRBV7-3,ASSLTPTDRSTTEAF
TRBV5-1,ASSLYLTGASTDTQY
TRBV5-8,ASSDRVAPNQPQH
TRBV28,ASSLYQGARGYT
TRBV4-2,ASSQDAAGGEYGYT
TRBV2,ASSQNTGKETQY
TRBV5-4,ASSAPTGGYGYT
TRBV6-5,ASKRVFGYT
TRBV19,ASSPDRATDTQY
TRBV4-1,ASSQEGGGRVVEQF
TRBV5-1,ASSFGGPSSGNTIY
TRBV7-3,ASSQADEQF
TRBV19,ASSIVWGGGNTGELF
TRBV7-9,ASSRGDRGGYT
TRBV28,ASRPTLGQAEPQH
TRBV3-1/TRBV3-2,ASGDLGREKADTQY
TRBV6-5,ASSRQGQGYNEQF
TRBV15,ATNKGQGWTGELF
TRBV7-2,ASSLASGNTGELF
TRBV10-1,ASDPLTSGRRLRGTDTQY
TRBV28,ASIQGNYGYT
TRBV15,ATSRETAGGYGYT
TRBV27,ASSFRGTSGGASTGELF
TRBV12-3/TRBV12-4,ASSSLRSGGYT
TRBV5-4,ASPQALH
TRBV7-9,ASRVGTGGSPLH
TRBV7-8,ASSSGQGRSGYEQY
TRBV29-1,SAKQGQEAF
TRBV20-1,SASSGPREPLH
TRBV4-3,ASSQGTGEDTQY
TRBV7-2,ASSPRGPEAF
TRBV27,ASSLTGGLIYEQY
TRBV6-6,ASSSSNPGVYGYT
TRBV29-1,SVKGLAGSYEQY
TRBV29-1,SCQGGGGYT
TRBV7-8,ASSLDRYPPMGYT
TRBV19,ASSPTPRQGNNSPLH
TRBV7-9,ASSTGLANYNEQF
TRBV7-8,ASSTPGQGEISGYT
TRBV7-6,ASSLAQWTGNNSPLH
TRBV12-3/TRBV12-4,ASSRGQRGEQF
TRBV6-2/TRBV6-3,ASSYSAPGLYEQY
TRBV4-3,ASSQELAYEQY
TRBV7-9,ASSWTIYEQY
TRBV7-2,ASSFQGGYEQY